The present T cell receptor (beta chain) was sequenced within a study of human T cells and chemical hapten exposure. The wider study: Upper back patch tests used 0.01% DPC, scored after 6 days.

The CDR3 spans 15 residues. The ends lost 3 bases at V and 2 bases at J; junction bases unmatched: 6. Germline V gene sequence: CDR1 MDHEN, CDR2 SYDVKM. The library gave individual cDNA molecules unique molecular identifiers. One entry per CDR3 protein, called by TCRdb with MiXCR from the RACE reads. The profile covers approximately 260,000 distinct CDR3 sequences, with roughly 8.9% appearing a single time and approximately 2.2% taken by the ten largest. The time point: pre-sensitization, week 0. Described treatment: therapeutic diphenylcyclopropenone sensitization with weekly scalp DPC. Patch tests were applied only after blood draws.

The source is a woman aged 35 to 49 with alopecia areata. Some clones in this sample may be carry-over from other donors' samples. The chain couples TRBV28 to TRBJ2-7; TRBD2 aligns across 8 bases. The starting material was whole blood, obtained in connection with sensitization to the hapten diphenylcyclopropenone (DPC). The CDR3 bases are TGTGCCAGCAGTTTGCCGGGGGGGGCCCCCTACGAGCAGTACTTC. Translating gives CASSLPGGAPYEQYF.